A selection of T cell receptor beta chains follows, all from one sample in a study of human T cells and chemical hapten exposure. TCRdb re-analysed the RACE reads in MiXCR, keeping a single row per CDR3 protein. The sample holds some 170,000 distinct CDR3 sequences, approximately 20% seen once. The sample consisted of whole blood, taken in connection with sensitization to the hapten diphenylcyclopropenone (DPC). The receptors were sampled from a woman in her fifties or sixties with alopecia areata. Some clones in this sample may be carry-over from other donors' samples. Each CDR3 is given with its conserved first and last residue. The order of the fields is CDR3 DNA, CDR3 protein, J gene, V gene, D gene, clone size. The D gene is left open where the match is weak. Only part of the rows carry a size: once, few, many, or a class if the clone is expanded.

CDR3nt: TGTGCCAGCAGCTTAAGGAGAGAATCAACCGGGGAGCTGTTTTTT; CDR3aa: CASSLRRESTGELFF; j_gene: TRBJ2-2; v_gene: TRBV7-8; d_gene: -; abundance: -
CDR3nt: TGCGCCAGCAGCTTGGCAACTAATGAAAAACTGTTTTTT; CDR3aa: CASSLATNEKLFF; j_gene: TRBJ1-4; v_gene: TRBV5-1; d_gene: -; abundance: -
CDR3nt: TGTGCCAGCAGCCCTGATGGCGGGAGTGGAGATACGCAGTATTTT; CDR3aa: CASSPDGGSGDTQYF; j_gene: TRBJ2-3; v_gene: TRBV11-3; d_gene: TRBD2; abundance: few
CDR3nt: TGTGCCACCCGACAGGGACAGGTCGGGGAGCTGTTTTTT; CDR3aa: CATRQGQVGELFF; j_gene: TRBJ2-2; v_gene: TRBV6-5; d_gene: TRBD1; abundance: -
CDR3nt: TGCGCCAGCAGTGACCCGGGACTAGCGGAGAGCACAGATACGCAGTATTTT; CDR3aa: CASSDPGLAESTDTQYF; j_gene: TRBJ2-3; v_gene: TRBV10-1; d_gene: TRBD2; abundance: -
CDR3nt: TGTGCCAGCAGCCGGACAGGGGAAAGTCAGCCCCAGCATTTT; CDR3aa: CASSRTGESQPQHF; j_gene: TRBJ1-5; v_gene: TRBV12-3/TRBV12-4; d_gene: TRBD1; abundance: -
CDR3nt: TGTGCCAGCAGCTTCGGAATACTATACAATGAGCAGTTCTTC; CDR3aa: CASSFGILYNEQFF; j_gene: TRBJ2-1; v_gene: TRBV7-9; d_gene: -; abundance: -
CDR3nt: TGTGCCAGCAGCGTAGTTCAGGGAGGGCCCCAGCATTTT; CDR3aa: CASSVVQGGPQHF; j_gene: TRBJ1-5; v_gene: TRBV9; d_gene: -; abundance: few
CDR3nt: TGTGCCAGCAGTGAATTCAAGCGGGAGAACCAAGAGACCCAGTACTTC; CDR3aa: CASSEFKRENQETQYF; j_gene: TRBJ2-5; v_gene: TRBV25-1; d_gene: TRBD2; abundance: -
CDR3nt: TGCGCCAGCAGCATGGGGAGCAATCAGCCCCAGCATTTT; CDR3aa: CASSMGSNQPQHF; j_gene: TRBJ1-5; v_gene: TRBV5-1; d_gene: -; abundance: -
CDR3nt: TGTGCCAGCAGCTTAGATCCGGGCCAGCCCCAGCATTTT; CDR3aa: CASSLDPGQPQHF; j_gene: TRBJ1-5; v_gene: TRBV11-2; d_gene: -; abundance: many
CDR3nt: TGCGCCAGCAGCTTGGGGCAGGGGACCTACAATGAGCAGTTCTTC; CDR3aa: CASSLGQGTYNEQFF; j_gene: TRBJ2-1; v_gene: TRBV5-1; d_gene: -; abundance: many
CDR3nt: TGTGCCAGCAGCTTAGACAGAACGAACACCGGGGAGCTGTTTTTT; CDR3aa: CASSLDRTNTGELFF; j_gene: TRBJ2-2; v_gene: TRBV7-9; d_gene: -; abundance: -
CDR3nt: TGCAGCTGCCGTCCTAAGGGGGCAAAACAAGAGACCCAGTACTTC; CDR3aa: CSCRPKGAKQETQYF; j_gene: TRBJ2-5; v_gene: TRBV29-1; d_gene: TRBD1; abundance: -
CDR3nt: TGTGCCTGGAGCGGGGGGTACACTGAAGCTTTCTTT; CDR3aa: CAWSGGYTEAFF; j_gene: TRBJ1-1; v_gene: TRBV30; d_gene: -; abundance: few
CDR3nt: TGCGCCAGCAGTGAGACGTCGTCAGGGGGGGAAACTGAAGCTTTCTTT; CDR3aa: CASSETSSGGETEAFF; j_gene: TRBJ1-1; v_gene: TRBV10-1; d_gene: TRBD1; abundance: few
CDR3nt: TGTGCCAGCAGCTTCGGGGTGGGGGGATCGAACTATGGCTACACCTTC; CDR3aa: CASSFGVGGSNYGYTF; j_gene: TRBJ1-2; v_gene: TRBV5-6; d_gene: -; abundance: -
CDR3nt: TGTGCCAGCAGCCCCCGGCGGCGCCAATCGAACACTGAAGCTTTCTTT; CDR3aa: CASSPRRRQSNTEAFF; j_gene: TRBJ1-1; v_gene: TRBV7-8; d_gene: -; abundance: -
CDR3nt: TGCAGTGCTAGAGAGTCCAATCAGCCCCAGCATTTT; CDR3aa: CSARESNQPQHF; j_gene: TRBJ1-5; v_gene: TRBV20-1; d_gene: -; abundance: -
CDR3nt: TGTGCCAGTAGCAGGGCGGCACCGTATACAGATACGCAGTATTTT; CDR3aa: CASSRAAPYTDTQYF; j_gene: TRBJ2-3; v_gene: TRBV19; d_gene: -; abundance: -
CDR3nt: TGCGCCAGCAGCTTGGAGTATTCCACAGATACGCAGTATTTT; CDR3aa: CASSLEYSTDTQYF; j_gene: TRBJ2-3; v_gene: TRBV5-1; d_gene: -; abundance: few
CDR3nt: TGTGCCAGCACCGGGGACAGGGGGCGCGGAAATGGCTACACCTTC; CDR3aa: CASTGDRGRGNGYTF; j_gene: TRBJ1-2; v_gene: TRBV6-1; d_gene: TRBD1; abundance: -
CDR3nt: TGCGCCAGCAGCTTTACTAGCGGGAGATTCTCCGACGAGCAGTACTTC; CDR3aa: CASSFTSGRFSDEQYF; j_gene: TRBJ2-7; v_gene: TRBV5-1; d_gene: TRBD2; abundance: few
CDR3nt: TGCGCCAGCAGCAGATATAGCGGGAGCTCCTACAATGAGCAGTTCTTC; CDR3aa: CASSRYSGSSYNEQFF; j_gene: TRBJ2-1; v_gene: TRBV5-1; d_gene: TRBD2; abundance: -
CDR3nt: TGTGCCAGCAGTTACAGGACAGGGGGCGCGATGGATACGCAGTATTTT; CDR3aa: CASSYRTGGAMDTQYF; j_gene: TRBJ2-3; v_gene: TRBV11-3; d_gene: TRBD1; abundance: -
CDR3nt: TGCGCCAGCAGCACGTCGAGGGGGTACACTGAAGCTTTCTTT; CDR3aa: CASSTSRGYTEAFF; j_gene: TRBJ1-1; v_gene: TRBV10-1; d_gene: -; abundance: few
CDR3nt: TGCAGTGCTAGAGGGGAGAAACTAGCGAGCAATGAGCAGTTCTTC; CDR3aa: CSARGEKLASNEQFF; j_gene: TRBJ2-1; v_gene: TRBV20-1; d_gene: TRBD2; abundance: many
CDR3nt: TGCGCCAGCAGTCAATCTTCTTCTAGCGGCGTCGGTGAGCAGTTCTTC; CDR3aa: CASSQSSSSGVGEQFF; j_gene: TRBJ2-1; v_gene: TRBV23-1; d_gene: TRBD2; abundance: few
CDR3nt: TGTGCCAGCAGCTTAGATGCGGGACAGGGCTGGCGGCAGCCCCAGCATTTT; CDR3aa: CASSLDAGQGWRQPQHF; j_gene: TRBJ1-5; v_gene: TRBV7-2; d_gene: TRBD1; abundance: -
CDR3nt: TGTGCCAGCAGCCCGCGGCGGGCGGGGGACACTGAAGCTTTCTTT; CDR3aa: CASSPRRAGDTEAFF; j_gene: TRBJ1-1; v_gene: TRBV3-1; d_gene: -; abundance: -
CDR3nt: TGCAGTCTCAGGGCTCGCACAGATACGCAGTATTTT; CDR3aa: CSLRARTDTQYF; j_gene: TRBJ2-3; v_gene: TRBV20-1; d_gene: -; abundance: -
CDR3nt: TGTGCCAGCAGCTTGATTTCTACTAGCGGCACAGATACGCAGTATTTT; CDR3aa: CASSLISTSGTDTQYF; j_gene: TRBJ2-3; v_gene: TRBV5-6; d_gene: TRBD2; abundance: few